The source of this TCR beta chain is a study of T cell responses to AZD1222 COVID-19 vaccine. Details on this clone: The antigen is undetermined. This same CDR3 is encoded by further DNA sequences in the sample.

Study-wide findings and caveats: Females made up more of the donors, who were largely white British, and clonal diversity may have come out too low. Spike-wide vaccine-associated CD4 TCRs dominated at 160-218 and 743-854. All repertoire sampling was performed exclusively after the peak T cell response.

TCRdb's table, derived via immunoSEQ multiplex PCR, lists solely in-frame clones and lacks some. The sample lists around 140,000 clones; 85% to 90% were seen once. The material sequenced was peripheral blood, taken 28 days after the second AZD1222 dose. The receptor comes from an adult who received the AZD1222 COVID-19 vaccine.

For the CDR3, the DNA is TGCGCCAGCAGCTTAGCAGATACGCAGTATTTT. The encoded protein is CASSLADTQYF. The rearrangement uses TRBV5-1 and TRBJ2-3; D not certain. Germline values: CDR1 SGHRS, CDR2 YFSETQ. V was trimmed by 2 bases and J by 4 bases, leaving 2 bases between them. The CDR3 has 11 amino acids.